This T cell receptor beta chain was recorded in a study of blood T cells in healthy people across ages. Next came a second PCR, run for about 6 to 11 cycles, which used a sample-barcoded 5' primer along with a J-beta primer mix. The template-switch adaptor, which had 12 random nucleotides, put a tag on each cDNA molecule. Researchers report that each sample yielded at least 2.5 million CDR3-containing paired-end reads. TCRdb ran MiXCR on the 5' RACE reads and lists one entry per CDR3 protein. The sample contains about 1.5 million distinct CDR3 sequences, 40% to 45% of which appear only once. With 3 bases clipped from V and 4 bases from J, the junction kept 12 bases outside the gene matches. The CDR3 loop spans 17 amino acids. Per germline, CDR1 SEHNR and CDR2 FQNEAQ (reference sequence). This clonotype has more than one count but fewer than ten.

The source of this sequence is a woman aged 18-29 years in good health. Material: blood. The chain employs TRBV7-9 and TRBJ2-1, with 7 bases fitting TRBD1. Here the CDR3 reads CASSFPSGTEVYNEQFF. The CDR3 coding sequence is TGTGCCAGCAGCTTTCCCTCCGGGACAGAAGTTTACAATGAGCAGTTCTTC. Full variable domain (missing parts from reference TRBV7-9 and TRBJ2-1): DTGVSQNPRHKITKRGQNVTFRCDPISEHNRLYWYRQTLGQGPEFLTYFQNEAQLEKSRLLSDRFSAERPKGSFSTLEIQRTEQGDSAMYLCASSFPSGTEVYNEQFFGPGTRLTVL.